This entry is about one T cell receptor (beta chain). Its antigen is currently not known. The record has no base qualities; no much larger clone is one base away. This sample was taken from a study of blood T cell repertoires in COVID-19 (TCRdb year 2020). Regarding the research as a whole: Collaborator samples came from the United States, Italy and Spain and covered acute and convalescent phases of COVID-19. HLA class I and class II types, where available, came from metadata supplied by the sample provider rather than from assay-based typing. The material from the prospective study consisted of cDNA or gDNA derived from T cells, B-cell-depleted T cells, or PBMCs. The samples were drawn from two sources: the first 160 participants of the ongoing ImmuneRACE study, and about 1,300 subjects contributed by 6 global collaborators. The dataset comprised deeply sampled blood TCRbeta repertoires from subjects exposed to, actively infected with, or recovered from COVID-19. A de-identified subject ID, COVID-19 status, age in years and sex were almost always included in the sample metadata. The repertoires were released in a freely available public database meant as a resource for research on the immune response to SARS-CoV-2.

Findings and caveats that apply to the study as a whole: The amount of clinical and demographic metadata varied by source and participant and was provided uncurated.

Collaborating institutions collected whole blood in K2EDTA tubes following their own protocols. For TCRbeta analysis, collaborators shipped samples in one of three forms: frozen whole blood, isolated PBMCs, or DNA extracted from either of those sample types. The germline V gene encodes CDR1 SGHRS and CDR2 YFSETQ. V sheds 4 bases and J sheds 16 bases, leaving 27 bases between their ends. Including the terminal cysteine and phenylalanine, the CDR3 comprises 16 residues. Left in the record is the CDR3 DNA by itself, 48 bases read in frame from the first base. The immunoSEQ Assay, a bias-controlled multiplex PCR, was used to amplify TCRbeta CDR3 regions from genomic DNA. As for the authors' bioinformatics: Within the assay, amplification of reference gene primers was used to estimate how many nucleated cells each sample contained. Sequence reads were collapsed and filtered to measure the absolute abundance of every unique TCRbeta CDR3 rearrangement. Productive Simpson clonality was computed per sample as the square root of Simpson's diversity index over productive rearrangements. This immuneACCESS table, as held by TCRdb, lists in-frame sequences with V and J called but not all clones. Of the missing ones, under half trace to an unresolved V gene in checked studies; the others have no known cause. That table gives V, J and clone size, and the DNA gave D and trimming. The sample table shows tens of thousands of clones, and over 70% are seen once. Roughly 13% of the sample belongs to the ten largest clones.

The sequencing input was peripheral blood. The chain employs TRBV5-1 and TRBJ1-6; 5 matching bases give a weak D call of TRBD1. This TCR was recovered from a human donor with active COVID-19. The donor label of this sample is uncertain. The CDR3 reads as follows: CASSVRGTSFPGPLHF. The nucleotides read TGCGCCAGCAGCGTTCGGGGGACCTCATTCCCCGGGCCTCTCCACTTT.